Below, 27 T cell receptor beta chains from the same sample are listed, as sequenced in a study of OX40 agonist ivuxolimab in advanced cancers. Sequenced by immunoSEQ multiplex PCR; TCRdb stores in-frame clones only, minus some. The table includes some 86,000 clones, roughly 91% detected once. This specimen was CD4+ or CD8+ T cells sorted from blood, taken in a trial of the OX40 agonist ivuxolimab. These receptors came from an adult with an advanced solid tumor such as melanoma, head and neck, liver or kidney cancer.

This chain links TRBV5-6 with TRBJ2-3; D is unclear. V lost 0 bases, J lost 6 bases, and 8 bases lay in between. Germline V lookup: CDR1 SGHDT, CDR2 YYEEEE. CDR3 size: 13 residues. CDR3 amino acids: CASSLAQPDTQYF. As DNA, the CDR3 is TGTGCCAGCAGCTTGGCCCAACCCGATACGCAGTATTTT.

The chain employs TRBV5-4 and TRBJ1-4, with TRBD1 matching over 7 bases. V dropped 4 bases and J dropped 8; count of bases not matched to a gene: 14. This CDR3 is built from 16 residues. Germline CDR1 reads SGHNT; CDR2 reads YYREEE (reference sequence). CDR3: CASSPGAGGDYEKLFF. The CDR3 bases are TGTGCCAGCAGCCCCGGGGCAGGGGGGGACTACGAAAAACTGTTTTTT.

V usage is TRBV28 and J usage is TRBJ2-7; D call uncertain. Per the germline V gene, CDR1 is MDHEN and CDR2 is SYDVKM. The V end was cut by 5 bases, the J end by 3 bases, with 17 bases between. CDR3 size: 15 residues. The CDR3 region has the DNA TGTGCCAGCAGTCCGACTGGCTCCCTCCACTACGAGCAGTACGTC. Translating gives CASSPTGSLHYEQYV.

The rearrangement uses TRBV5-4 and TRBJ2-2; 11 bases fit TRBD2. This CDR3 contains 16 residues. V lost 0 bases to trimming and J lost 4 bases; unmatched junction nucleotides: 2. Germline V gene data show CDR1 as SGHNT and CDR2 as YYREEE (reference sequence). Written as DNA, the CDR3 is TGTGCCAGCAGCTTGGGTAGCGGGGGGGCCACCGGGGAGCTGTTTTTT. It specifies CASSLGSGGATGELFF.

This rearrangement joins TRBV10-3 to TRBJ1-2, with TRBD1 as a possible D gene (5 bases). CDR1 and CDR2 (germline): ENHRY, SYGVKD. This CDR3 is built from 15 residues. Trimming stripped 7 bases from V and 7 bases from J, with 22 bases between. The CDR3 loop reads CAIKSWSQGEGGYTF. The CDR3 region has the DNA TGTGCCATCAAGAGTTGGAGCCAGGGAGAGGGTGGCTACACCTTC.

This clone was seen just once. This chain's CDR3 is CASSLGGGRDTQYF. CDR3 in DNA: TGTGCCAGCAGCTTAGGGGGCGGGAGGGATACGCAGTATTTT. The V gene is TRBV11-2, the J gene TRBJ2-3; 8 bases match TRBD2. This CDR3 spans 14 amino acids. J gave up 6 bases and V 1 base, and 3 bases lay outside the gene matches. CDR1 is SGHAT, CDR2 FQNNGV, per germline.

This chain uses TRBV11-1 with TRBJ2-5; no reliable D call. Germline V gene sequence: CDR1 SGHAT, CDR2 FQDESV (reference sequence). CDR3 length: 15 residues. The ends were cut back, 0 bases at V and 2 bases at J, with 10 bases in the middle. The CDR3 DNA reads as TGTGCCAGCAGCTTAGCGCCGTCGGGTCAAGAGACCCAGTACTTC. It specifies CASSLAPSGQETQYF.

V is TRBV7-8 and J is TRBJ1-3; D remains unclear. Trimming took 6 bases from V and 0 from J, leaving 9 bases between them. The CDR3 is 14 residues long. CDR1 and CDR2 (germline): SGHVS, FQNEAQ. CDR3 region: CASSSAISGNTIYF. The CDR3 DNA is TGTGCCAGCAGTTCCGCAATCTCTGGAAACACCATATATTTT.

The chain uses TRBV6-6 and TRBJ2-7; D is possibly TRBD1 (5 bases). The V end lost 4 bases, the J end lost 1 base, and 8 bases lay between the germline ends. This CDR3 region has 13 residues. The germline gives CDR1 MNHNY, CDR2 SVGAGI (reference sequence). CDR3 nucleotides: TGTGCCAGCAGTTCAGCAGGGTCCTACGAGCAGTACGTC. The encoded protein is CASSSAGSYEQYV.

The chain recombines TRBV5-5 with TRBJ1-4, with unresolved D. CDR1 SGHKS and CDR2 YYEKEE come from the germline V gene (reference sequence). Trimming pared 2 bases from V and 4 bases from J, leaving 9 bases between. The CDR3 has 14 amino acids. CDR3 loop: CASSLLDNNEKLFF. The CDR3 nucleotides are TGTGCCAGCAGCTTACTCGACAATAATGAAAAACTGTTTTTT. Complete variable domain (other parts from reference TRBV5-5 and TRBJ1-4): DAGVTQSPTHLIKTRGQQVTLRCSPISGHKSVSWYQQVLGQGPQFIFQYYEKEERGRGNFPDRFSARQFPNYSSELNVNALLLGDSALYLCASSLLDNNEKLFFGSGTQLSVL.

This clone has only one observation. The V call is TRBV6-1, the J call TRBJ2-3; 12 bases match TRBD2. This CDR3 has 14 residues. V trimming: 7 bases; J trimming: 4 bases; junction bases outside the gene matches: 3. Per germline, CDR1 MNHNS and CDR2 SASEGT. CDR3 region: CASTSGGAPDTQYF. DNA for the CDR3: TGTGCCAGCACTAGCGGGGGGGCTCCAGATACGCAGTATTTT.

The chain employs TRBV7-9 and TRBJ1-5, with a weak D call TRBD1 (5 bases). V was pared by 5 bases and J by 3 bases, with 14 bases between. CDR1 and CDR2 (germline): SEHNR, FQNEAQ (reference sequence). This CDR3 comprises 15 residues. As DNA, the CDR3 is TGTGCCAGCAGCCCGGCCGACAGTGACAATCAGCCCCAGCATTTT. It is translated as CASSPADSDNQPQHF.

The J gene is TRBJ1-5, the V gene TRBV6-5; D gene ambiguous. The CDR3 has 16 residues. The germline V gene has CDR1 MNHEY and CDR2 SVGAGI. The V gene lost 4 bases and the J gene lost 5 bases, with 18 bases spanning the gap. CDR3 loop: CASSSSGISADQPQHF. CDR3 DNA: TGTGCCAGCAGTTCCTCCGGGATCTCCGCGGATCAGCCCCAGCATTTT.

The rearrangement uses TRBV2 and TRBJ2-2; 7 bases are a match to TRBD1. V gave up 7 bases and J gave up 7 bases; unmatched junction bases: 12. Germline V gives CDR1 SNHLY, CDR2 FYNNEI. The CDR3 consists of 15 residues. The DNA of the CDR3 is TGTGCCAGCACTAAGACAGGGACCCAGATCGGGGAGCTGTTTTTT. The encoded protein is CASTKTGTQIGELFF.

DNA of the CDR3: TGCGCCAGCAGCTTGGCCCCTAGCGGGGGGCGGGGGAATGAGCAGTTCTTC. The encoded protein is CASSLAPSGGRGNEQFF. The genes are TRBV5-1 and TRBJ2-1, with 11 bases lining up with TRBD2. CDR1 is SGHRS, CDR2 YFSETQ, per germline. There are 17 residues in the CDR3. J gave up 7 bases and V 0 bases, and 9 bases lay outside the gene matches.

J is TRBJ2-3 and V is TRBV5-1; D not certain. CDR1 and CDR2 (germline): SGHRS, YFSETQ. The CDR3 sequence is 14 residues long. The V and J ends lost 4 bases and 4 bases respectively, with 13 bases between them. In DNA, the CDR3 is TGCGCCAGCAGCCCTTTGAGTAGCCCAGATACGCAGTATTTT. This sequence encodes CASSPLSSPDTQYF.

This clone was counted a few times. This sequence joins TRBV6-6 and TRBJ1-3; 10 bases fit TRBD1. The CDR3 has 14 amino acids. Germline V CDR1 and CDR2: MNHNY, SVGAGI (reference sequence). The trim removed 6 bases at V and 6 bases at J, leaving 5 bases unmatched. The CDR3 loop reads CASSDRGHQNTIYF. Written as DNA, the CDR3 is TGTGCCAGCAGCGACAGGGGGCATCAAAACACCATATATTTT.

The V and J genes are TRBV5-1 and TRBJ1-2; no definite D call. V lost 3 bases and J 1 base, leaving 19 bases between the germline ends. This CDR3 comprises 17 residues. The germline gives CDR1 SGHRS, CDR2 YFSETQ. As DNA, the CDR3 is TGCGCCAGCAGCTCCCTTGGGTCCCGAAAGGATAACTATGGCTACACCTTC. This translates into CASSSLGSRKDNYGYTF.

The genes are TRBV7-2 and TRBJ1-6; TRBD1 might be the D (5 bases). Trimming took 1 base from V and 3 from J, leaving 10 bases between them. CDR3 size: 16 residues. Germline CDR1 reads SGHTA; CDR2 reads FQGNSA. The CDR3 protein is CASSLGWTSYNSPLHF. The CDR3 DNA follows: TGTGCCAGCAGCTTAGGCTGGACAAGCTATAATTCACCCCTCCACTTT.

This rearrangement joins TRBV2 to TRBJ1-6; D is unclear. The CDR3 has 13 amino acids. V lost 1 base and J 4 bases, leaving 2 bases between the germline ends. Germline CDR1 reads SNHLY; CDR2 reads FYNNEI. The DNA for the CDR3 is TGTGCCAGCAGTGAAGAGTATAATTCACCCCTCCACTTT. It is translated as CASSEEYNSPLHF.

J is TRBJ2-4 and V is TRBV2; D not resolved. The CDR3 loop spans 15 amino acids. The V gene's germline CDR1 is SNHLY and CDR2 FYNNEI. V was pared by 5 bases and J by 5 bases, with 16 bases between. CDR3 bases: TGTGCCAGCAGTACAGACGGCCCGGCGCAAAACATTCAGTACTTC. Translating it yields CASSTDGPAQNIQYF.

The chain uses TRBV6-5 and TRBJ2-7; 7 bases align to TRBD1. The CDR3 is 14 amino acids. V dropped 9 bases and J dropped 2; count of bases not matched to a gene: 10. The germline CDR1 and CDR2 sequences are MNHEY and SVGAGI. The CDR3 DNA follows: TGTGCCAGTCACAGGACAGGTCAAGCCTACGAGCAGTACTTC. This sequence encodes CASHRTGQAYEQYF.

On this clone: Other DNA sequences of this sample code for an identical CDR3. The CDR3, as DNA: TGTGCCAGCAGTTTGCGGGAGGGTTCACCCCTCCACTTT. Translated, it gives CASSLREGSPLHF. The rearrangement links TRBV27 to TRBJ1-6; no reliable D call. The germline gives CDR1 MNHEY, CDR2 SMNVEV (reference sequence). The CDR3 totals 13 residues. Trimming cost V 3 bases and J 9 bases, with 9 bases left between them.

The chain employs TRBV7-9 and TRBJ1-1; possibly TRBD1 for D (6 bases). The CDR3 is 14 amino acids. V lost 5 bases, J lost 8 bases, and 18 bases lay in between. Germline V gene sequence: CDR1 SEHNR, CDR2 FQNEAQ (reference sequence). Here the CDR3 reads CASSLLRGADEAFF. CDR3 DNA: TGTGCCAGCAGCCTCTTAAGGGGGGCGGACGAAGCTTTCTTT.

J is TRBJ2-1 and V is TRBV11-2; 10 nucleotides agree with TRBD1. The CDR3 contains 15 residues. Germline V gene data show CDR1 as SGHAT and CDR2 as FQNNGV. With V trimmed by 5 bases and J by 8 bases, 9 bases remained unmatched. CDR3 loop: CASSPGTGEFYEQFF. The CDR3 bases are TGTGCCAGCAGCCCCGGGACAGGGGAATTCTATGAGCAGTTCTTC. Full variable domain (rest looked up from reference TRBV11-2 and TRBJ2-1): EAGVAQSPRYKIIEKRQSVAFWCNPISGHATLYWYQQILGQGPKLLIQFQNNGVVDDSQLPKDRFSAERLKGVDSTLKIQPAKLEDSAVYLCASSPGTGEFYEQFFGPGTRLTVL.

This clone was seen a single time. The chain links TRBV4-2 to TRBJ2-3; TRBD2 agrees at 8 bases. The junction had 8 bases not matched to a gene; V was cut back by 5 bases and J by 4 bases. Per the germline V gene, CDR1 is LGHNA and CDR2 is YNFKEQ. The CDR3 is 15 amino acids. The CDR3 reads CASSIGGAGADTQYF. CDR3 coding DNA: TGTGCCAGCAGCATCGGGGGGGCCGGGGCAGATACGCAGTATTTT.

The V and J genes are TRBV19 and TRBJ1-5; the match to TRBD1 covers 8 bases. CDR1 and CDR2 (germline): LNHDA, SQIVND (reference sequence). The CDR3 spans 13 residues. J was trimmed by 7 bases and V by 7 bases; bases with no gene match: 6. The CDR3 DNA reads TGTGCCAGTAAGGGACAGGTCGGACAGCCCCAGCATTTT. Amino acids: CASKGQVGQPQHF.